What follows is one T cell receptor (beta chain) and its context. This CDR3 has 16 residues. Germline V gene data show CDR1 as MDHEN and CDR2 as SYDVKM. With V trimmed by 4 bases and J by 6 bases, 7 bases remained unmatched. This specimen belongs to a study of OX40 agonist ivuxolimab in advanced cancers. Autoimmune disease history or systemic immunosuppression excluded patients. The table came from immunoSEQ multiplex PCR; TCRdb's copy has only in-frame clones and leaves some out. The sample contains 80,000 to 100,000 clones, 85% to 95% of which appear only once. The sequences come from CD4+ or CD8+ T cells sorted from blood, collected in a trial of the OX40 agonist ivuxolimab. V gene TRBV28 combines with J gene TRBJ2-7; 15 positions match TRBD2. The sequence was collected from an adult with an advanced solid tumor such as melanoma, head and neck, liver or kidney cancer. CDR3: CASSSPRTSGGAEQYF. As DNA, the CDR3 is TGTGCCAGCAGTTCCCCGCGGACTAGCGGGGGGGCCGAGCAGTACTTC.